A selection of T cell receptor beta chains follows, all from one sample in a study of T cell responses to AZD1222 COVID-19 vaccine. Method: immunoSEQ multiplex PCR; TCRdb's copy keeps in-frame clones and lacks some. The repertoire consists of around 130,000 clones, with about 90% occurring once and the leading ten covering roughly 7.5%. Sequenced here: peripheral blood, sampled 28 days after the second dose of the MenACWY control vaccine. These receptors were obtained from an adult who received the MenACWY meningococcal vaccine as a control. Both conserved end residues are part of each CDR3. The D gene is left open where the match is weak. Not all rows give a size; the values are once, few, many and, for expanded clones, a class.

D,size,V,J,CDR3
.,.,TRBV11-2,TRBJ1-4,CASSLAGMLGKLFF
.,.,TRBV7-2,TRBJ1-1,CASSTRHNTEAFF
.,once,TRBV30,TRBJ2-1,CAWSKRGDHNEQFF
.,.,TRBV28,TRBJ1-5,CASSILQGNGNQPQHF
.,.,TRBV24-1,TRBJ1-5,CATSGVYSNQPQHF
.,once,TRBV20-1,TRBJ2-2,CSASRPGELNTGELFF
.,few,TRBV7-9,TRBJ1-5,CASSSDTYSNQPQHF
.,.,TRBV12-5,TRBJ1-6,CASGLENSPLHF
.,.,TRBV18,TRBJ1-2,CASSPQMEDYGYTF
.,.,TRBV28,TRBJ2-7,CASSTGGTDEQYF
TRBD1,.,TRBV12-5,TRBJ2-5,CASGLGQGGQETQYF
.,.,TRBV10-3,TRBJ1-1,CAISGGGLNTEAFF
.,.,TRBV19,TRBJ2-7,CASSIGERQAYEQYF
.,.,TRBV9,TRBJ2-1,CASSVEPGHLGNEQFF
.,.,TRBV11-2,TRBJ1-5,CASSLGWFQPQHF
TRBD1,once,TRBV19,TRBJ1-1,CASAPRTGWYTEAFF
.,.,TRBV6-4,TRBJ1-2,CASSARGDGGYTF
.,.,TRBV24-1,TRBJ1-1,CATSVERVNTEAFF
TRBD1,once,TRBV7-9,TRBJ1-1,CASSLGDRGRNTEAFF
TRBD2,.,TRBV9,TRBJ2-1,CASSVAASGGPILYNEQFF
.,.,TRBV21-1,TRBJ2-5,CASSKRRGGLETQYF
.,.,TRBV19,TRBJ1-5,CASSMDQGPRPQHF
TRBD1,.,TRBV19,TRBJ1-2,CASSDRGRDYGYTF
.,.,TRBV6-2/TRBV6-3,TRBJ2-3,CASSWVGKGDTQYF
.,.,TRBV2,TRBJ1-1,CASSGSTEAFF
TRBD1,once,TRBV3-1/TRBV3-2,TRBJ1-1,CASSQGDRDPTF
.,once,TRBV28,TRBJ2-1,CASSLSAGTINEQFF